This T cell receptor beta chain was found in a study of T cells after yellow fever vaccination. Study context: SMART-Seq v4 Ultra Low Input handled preparation of low-cell-number fractions.

V trimming: 8 bases; J trimming: 9 bases; junction bases outside the gene matches: 3. Germline assignment: CDR1 ENHRY and CDR2 SYGVKD. The CDR3 extends over 10 amino acids. 5'RACE template switching added a universal primer site and UMIs to TCR cDNA. TCRdb used MiXCR to reprocess the 5' RACE reads, holding one entry per CDR3 protein. Of 110,000 or so distinct CDR3 sequences listed, about 7.2% were seen once; the top ten hold 2.5% to 3.5%. The sequence derives from a man aged 18 to 30 who received the YFV17D yellow fever vaccine. V gene TRBV10-3 combines with J gene TRBJ2-7, with 8 bases identical to TRBD1. The sequencing used CD4+ T cells sorted from PBMCs, collected 35 to 50 days after the first yellow fever vaccination. CDR3 in DNA: TGTGCCATCGGACAGGGCGGGCAGTACGTC. Encoded protein: CAIGQGGQYV.